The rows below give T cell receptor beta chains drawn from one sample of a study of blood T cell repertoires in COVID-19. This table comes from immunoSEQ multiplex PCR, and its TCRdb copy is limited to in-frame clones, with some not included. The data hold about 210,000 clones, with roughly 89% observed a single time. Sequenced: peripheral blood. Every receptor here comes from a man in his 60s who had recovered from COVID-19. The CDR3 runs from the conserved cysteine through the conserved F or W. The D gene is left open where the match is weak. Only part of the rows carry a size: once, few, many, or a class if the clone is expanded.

CASSLQGVGYGYTF	TGTGCCAGCAGTTTACAGGGGGTTGGGTATGGCTACACCTTC	TRBD1	TRBV27	.	TRBJ1-2
CASSQQGAAEAFF	TGTGCCAGCAGCCAACAGGGGGCCGCTGAAGCTTTCTTT	TRBD1	TRBV3-1/TRBV3-2	.	TRBJ1-1
CAWSPNGSGGYTF	TGTGCCTGGAGTCCAAACGGCAGCGGCGGCTACACCTTC	.	TRBV30	.	TRBJ1-2
CASSYLAGGPGELFF	TGTGCCAGCAGCTACTTAGCGGGAGGTCCCGGGGAGCTGTTTTTT	TRBD2	TRBV3-1/TRBV3-2	.	TRBJ2-2
CANSPSSGSFYEQYF	TGTGCCAACAGCCCCTCAAGCGGGTCCTTCTACGAGCAGTACTTC	.	TRBV2	.	TRBJ2-7
CASRPPTGTYEQYF	TGTGCCAGCAGACCCCCTACAGGGACCTACGAGCAGTACTTC	.	TRBV28	.	TRBJ2-7
CASSRVEQYF	TGTGCCAGCAGCCGGGTCGAGCAGTACTTC	.	TRBV28	.	TRBJ2-7
CASNSGGQPQHF	TGTGCCAGCAATTCAGGGGGTCAGCCCCAGCATTTT	TRBD1	TRBV6-5	.	TRBJ1-5
CASSITGSPGANVLTF	TGTGCCAGTAGTATTACAGGTTCCCCTGGGGCCAACGTCCTGACTTTC	.	TRBV19	.	TRBJ2-6
CAWSVRPGPGNTIYF	TGTGCCTGGAGTGTAAGGCCAGGGCCCGGAAACACCATATATTTT	.	TRBV30	.	TRBJ1-3
CASSLLSGGNGAFF	TGTGCCAGCAGCTTACTATCCGGCGGAAATGGAGCTTTCTTT	.	TRBV7-2	.	TRBJ1-1
CAISESTGFSGYTF	TGTGCCATCAGTGAGTCGACAGGGTTTAGTGGCTACACCTTC	TRBD1	TRBV10-3	.	TRBJ1-2
CASSSRGGTSSYEQYF	TGTGCCAGCAGCTCCCGAGGAGGGACTTCCTCCTACGAGCAGTACTTC	.	TRBV3-1/TRBV3-2	.	TRBJ2-7
CASSQERGTGELFF	TGCGCCAGCAGCCAAGAAAGAGGGACCGGGGAGCTGTTTTTT	.	TRBV4-3	.	TRBJ2-2
CASSWGLAYNEQFF	TGTGCCAGCAGCTGGGGACTAGCGTACAATGAGCAGTTCTTC	TRBD2	TRBV11-1	.	TRBJ2-1
CASSYGTYEQFF	TGTGCCAGCAGTTACGGGACTTATGAGCAGTTCTTC	.	TRBV6-2/TRBV6-3	.	TRBJ2-1
CASSESPAGGGEKLFF	TGTGCCAGTAGCGAATCGCCGGCCGGCGGGGGTGAAAAACTGTTTTTT	.	TRBV19	few	TRBJ1-4
CASSAGTSINEKLFF	TGCGCCAGCAGCGCGGGGACTTCCATAAATGAAAAACTGTTTTTT	.	TRBV5-1	.	TRBJ1-4
CASTRTSDSKAKNIQYF	TGTGCCAGCACGCGTACCTCGGACAGTAAGGCCAAAAACATTCAGTACTTC	.	TRBV27	.	TRBJ2-4
CASSLTGGQGIYGYTF	TGTGCCAGCAGCTTAACGGGCGGACAGGGAATTTATGGCTACACCTTC	TRBD1	TRBV7-9	.	TRBJ1-2
CASSLEDRARNQPQHF	TGTGCCAGCAGCTTAGAAGACAGGGCGCGCAATCAGCCCCAGCATTTT	TRBD1	TRBV7-2	.	TRBJ1-5
CASSLGTGGDYGYTF	TGTGCCAGCAGCTTAGGTACAGGGGGGGACTATGGCTACACCTTC	TRBD1	TRBV7-2	.	TRBJ1-2
CASSPASGLYNEQFF	TGTGCCAGCTCACCGGCTAGCGGGCTTTACAATGAGCAGTTCTTC	TRBD2	TRBV18	once	TRBJ2-1
CASNGQGPLNTEAFF	TGTGCCAGCAACGGACAGGGACCCCTGAACACTGAAGCTTTCTTT	.	TRBV21-1	.	TRBJ1-1
CASSEVAGVQETQYF	TGTGCCAGCAGTGAAGTAGCGGGGGTCCAAGAGACCCAGTACTTC	TRBD2	TRBV2	.	TRBJ2-5
CASSLRTSAQRDTEAFF	TGTGCCAGCAGCTTGAGGACCTCGGCGCAGAGGGACACTGAAGCTTTCTTT	.	TRBV7-2	.	TRBJ1-1
CASMLRRVSTDTQYF	TGTGCCAGCATGCTTAGGCGGGTGAGCACAGATACGCAGTATTTT	.	TRBV18	.	TRBJ2-3
CASSVHRIGNEQFF	TGTGCCAGCAGCGTACACAGAATTGGCAATGAGCAGTTCTTC	.	TRBV9	once	TRBJ2-1
CASSARGGASGELFF	TGTGCCAGCAGCGCAAGGGGGGGCGCGTCCGGGGAGCTGTTTTTT	.	TRBV9	.	TRBJ2-2
CASSHYRGQLDEAFF	TGTGCCAGCAGTCATTACCGGGGACAGCTAGATGAAGCTTTCTTT	TRBD1	TRBV6-2/TRBV6-3	.	TRBJ1-1
CASRARTLDITLNTEAFF	TGCGCCAGCAGGGCCCGAACCCTGGACATAACTTTGAACACTGAAGCTTTCTTT	.	TRBV10-1	.	TRBJ1-1
CASSQGTGITYEQYF	TGTGCCAGCAGCCAAGGAACGGGGATAACCTACGAGCAGTACTTC	.	TRBV14	.	TRBJ2-7
CALEGYEQYF	TGTGCCTTGGAGGGCTACGAGCAGTACTTC	.	TRBV30	.	TRBJ2-7
CASTRDRESPLHF	TGTGCCTCAACCCGGGACAGGGAGTCACCCCTCCACTTT	TRBD1	TRBV30	.	TRBJ1-6
CASSYDGDHSGNTIYF	TGTGCCAGCAGTTACGACGGGGATCACTCTGGAAACACCATATATTTT	.	TRBV6-6	few	TRBJ1-3
CASSQDQRTENTEAFF	TGTGCCAGCAGCCAAGACCAGCGGACCGAGAACACTGAAGCTTTCTTT	.	TRBV3-1/TRBV3-2	.	TRBJ1-1
CASSVGVGSGSTDTQYF	TGTGCCAGCAGCGTAGGGGTGGGTAGCGGTAGCACAGATACGCAGTATTTT	.	TRBV9	.	TRBJ2-3
CASSNRNNEQFF	TGTGCCAGTAGTAACAGGAACAATGAGCAGTTCTTC	.	TRBV19	few	TRBJ2-1
CASRESNSPLHF	TGTGCCAGCAGGGAGTCAAATTCACCCCTCCACTTT	.	TRBV7-2	.	TRBJ1-6